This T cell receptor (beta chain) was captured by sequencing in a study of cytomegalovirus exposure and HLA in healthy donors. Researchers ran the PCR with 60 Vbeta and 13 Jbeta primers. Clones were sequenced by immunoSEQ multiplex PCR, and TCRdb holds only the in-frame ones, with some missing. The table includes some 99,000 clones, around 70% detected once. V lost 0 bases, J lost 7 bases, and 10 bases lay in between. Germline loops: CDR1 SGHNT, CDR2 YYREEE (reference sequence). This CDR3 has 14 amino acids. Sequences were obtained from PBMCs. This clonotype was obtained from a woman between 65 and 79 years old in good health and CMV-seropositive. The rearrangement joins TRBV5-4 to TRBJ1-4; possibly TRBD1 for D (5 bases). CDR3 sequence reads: CASSLGQNREKLFF. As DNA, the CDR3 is TGTGCCAGCAGCTTGGGACAGAATCGTGAAAAACTGTTTTTT.